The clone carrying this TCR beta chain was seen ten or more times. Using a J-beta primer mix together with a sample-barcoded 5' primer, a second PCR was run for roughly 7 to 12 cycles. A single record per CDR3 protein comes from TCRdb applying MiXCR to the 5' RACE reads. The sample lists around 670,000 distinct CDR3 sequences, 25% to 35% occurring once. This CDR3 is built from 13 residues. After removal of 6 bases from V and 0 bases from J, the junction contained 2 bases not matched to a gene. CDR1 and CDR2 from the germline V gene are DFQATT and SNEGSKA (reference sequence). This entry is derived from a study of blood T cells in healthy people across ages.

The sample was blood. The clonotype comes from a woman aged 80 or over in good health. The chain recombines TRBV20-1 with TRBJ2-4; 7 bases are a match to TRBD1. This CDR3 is CSADRLAKNIQYF. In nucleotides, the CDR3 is TGCAGTGCGGACAGGCTAGCCAAAAACATTCAGTACTTC.